This T cell receptor beta chain was obtained from a study of early T cells in non-severe SARS-CoV-2 infection. The V end was cut by 2 bases, the J end by 0 bases, with 7 bases between. This CDR3 region has 15 residues. Germline CDR1 reads ENHRY; CDR2 reads SYGVKD. TCRdb fed the 5' RACE reads into MiXCR, producing one record per CDR3 protein. The profile covers 70,000 to 75,000 distinct CDR3 sequences, with approximately 12% appearing a single time and about 5% taken by the ten largest. This clonotype was seen a few times. Input material: whole blood. The sequence came from an adult who was a healthcare worker with PCR-confirmed SARS-CoV-2 infection or an uninfected control (not recorded which). The chain combines TRBV10-3 with TRBJ1-4; D gene uncertain. The CDR3 loop reads CAISEAQATNEKLFF. CDR3 nucleotides: TGTGCCATCAGTGAGGCGCAGGCAACTAATGAAAAACTGTTTTTT.